Below are 6 T cell receptor beta chains sequenced from a single sample in a study of T cell repertoires in urothelial bladder cancer. Assay used: immunoSEQ multiplex PCR; TCRdb lists only in-frame clones, some missing. The sample has over 10,000 clones; around 64% are singletons. Sequencing was performed on tumor-infiltrating cells from bladder cancer. The receptors were sampled from a human donor with urothelial carcinoma.

This clone has only a few counts. The rearrangement joins TRBV7-9 to TRBJ1-3; D possibly corresponds to TRBD1 (5 bases). V lost 0 bases and J 0 bases, leaving 6 bases between the germline ends. CDR1 is SEHNR and CDR2 is FQNEAQ in the germline V gene (reference sequence). The CDR3 sequence is 15 residues long. This chain's CDR3 is CASSLAQGSGNTIYF. CDR3 bases: TGTGCCAGCAGCTTAGCGCAGGGCTCTGGAAACACCATATATTTT.

The chain has TRBV2 and TRBJ1-1, with TRBD1 as a possible D gene (6 bases). The CDR3 totals 16 residues. Germline CDR1 is SNHLY and CDR2 is FYNNEI. V was shortened by 6 bases and J by 6 bases, with 23 bases between the two germline ends. For the CDR3, the DNA is TGTGCCAGCAGCGGACAGTCGAGGGGAACTGGACCTGAAGCTTTCTTT. Protein sequence: CASSGQSRGTGPEAFF. The full variable domain, completed using reference TRBV2 and TRBJ1-1, is EPEVTQTPSHQVTQMGQEVILRCVPISNHLYFYWYRQILGQKVEFLVSFYNNEISEKSEIFDDQFSVERPDGSNFTLKIRSTKLEDSAMYFCASSGQSRGTGPEAFFGQGTRLTVV.

The DNA for the CDR3 is TGTGCCACAGCGGGGGGGCCGACAGATACGCAGTATTTT. Amino acids: CATAGGPTDTQYF. The chain carries TRBV6-4 and TRBJ2-3; 10 bases match TRBD2. The germline V gene encodes CDR1 MRHNA and CDR2 SNTAGT. This CDR3 region has 13 residues. V lost 10 bases, J lost 3 bases, and 4 bases stayed unmatched.

This clone was found a few times. The chain carries TRBV5-4 and TRBJ2-7; 11 positions match TRBD2. V trimming: 4 bases; J trimming: 3 bases; junction bases outside the gene matches: 3. This CDR3 has 14 residues. Germline CDR1 reads SGHNT; CDR2 reads YYREEE (reference sequence). The CDR3 protein is CASSPGTSGYEQYF. The DNA for the CDR3 is TGTGCCAGCAGCCCCGGGACTAGCGGCTACGAGCAGTACTTC.

The chain recombines TRBV18 with TRBJ2-6; D remains unclear. Germline V lookup: CDR1 KGHSH, CDR2 LQKENI. The CDR3 is made up of 16 amino acids. The V end lost 1 base, the J end lost 0 bases, and 7 bases lay between the germline ends. CDR3 DNA sequence: TGTGCCAGCTCACCACTATCGGGCTCTGGGGCCAACGTCCTGACTTTC. It specifies CASSPLSGSGANVLTF.

This chain joins TRBV18 and TRBJ1-5; maybe TRBD1 (6 bases). Trimming shortened V by 9 bases and J by 5 bases, and 14 bases separated the two germline ends. The V gene's germline CDR1 is KGHSH and CDR2 LQKENI. This CDR3 has 13 residues. The CDR3 DNA reads as TGTGCCAGTCGCGGGGACACCGATCAGCCCCAGCATTTT. It is translated as CASRGDTDQPQHF.